This T cell receptor beta chain was sequenced for a study of shared T cell receptors in the human thymus. The protocol was immunoSEQ multiplex PCR, while the TCRdb copy is restricted to in-frame clones and leaves out a portion. The table records 600,000 to 900,000 clones, 70% to 90% of them present only once. The V gene lost 0 bases and the J gene lost 5 bases, with 7 bases spanning the gap. CDR3 length equals 13 residues. Germline CDR1 and CDR2: MNHEY and SVGAGI. These data also featured in a second study, about human thymus T cells. Turning to that study: Resections were taken during corrective heart surgery, and the thymus tissue came from these. Use of V and J genes seemed skewed within the thymic and blood repertoires. Related research described thymic repertoires that were highly overlapping among unrelated individuals.

This sequence was found in a girl less than two years old with a congenital heart defect. V usage is TRBV6-5 and J usage is TRBJ1-1; D is ambiguous. The source material was thymocytes. CDR3 DNA sequence: TGTGCCAGCAGTTACTCGGGCAGTACTGAAGCTTTCTTT. It codes for CASSYSGSTEAFF.